Below are 20 T cell receptor beta chains sequenced from a single sample in a study of shared clonotypes between healthy human individuals. Sequencing used immunoSEQ multiplex PCR; TCRdb keeps in-frame clones, though not all of them. Among approximately 1.5 million clones listed, 98% were seen once. What was sequenced was naive CD4+ T cells sorted from blood. Subset meaning: CD45RA+ positively selected. The origin of the receptors is a man aged 25 to 40 in good health.

This clone was seen only once. The chain recombines TRBV2 with TRBJ2-5; TRBD2 might be the D (5 bases). V dropped 4 bases and J dropped 1 base, with 13 bases sitting between them. The CDR3 is 15 residues long. The germline gives CDR1 SNHLY, CDR2 FYNNEI. The CDR3 DNA is TGTGCCAGCAGTGCCGTGAGAGGGCCCCAAGAGACCCAGTACTTC. Translated, it gives CASSAVRGPQETQYF.

Concerning this clone itself: The sample contains more than one DNA sequence encoding this CDR3. The chain uses TRBV9 and TRBJ1-1; 8 positions agree with TRBD1. In germline, CDR1 is SGDLS, CDR2 YYNGEE. This CDR3 comprises 15 residues. V lost 3 bases, J lost 0 bases, and 4 bases stayed unmatched. CDR3: CASSGRQGMNTEAFF. Written as DNA, the CDR3 is TGTGCCAGCAGCGGTCGACAGGGGATGAACACTGAAGCTTTCTTT.

The chain links TRBV9 to TRBJ2-2, with 12 bases aligning to TRBD2. Germline CDR1 SGDLS, CDR2 YYNGEE. The CDR3 runs 17 residues. Trimming removed 4 bases from V and 7 bases from J; junction bases left unmatched: 11. CDR3 sequence: CASSPRATSGSGGELFF. The DNA for the CDR3 is TGTGCCAGCAGCCCCCGCGCGACTAGCGGGAGCGGCGGGGAGCTGTTTTTT.

The chain recombines TRBV10-2 with TRBJ2-3, with D possibly being TRBD1 (5 bases). CDR3 length: 11 residues. The V end was cut by 4 bases, the J end by 8 bases, with 7 bases between. Germline lookup yields CDR1 WSHSY and CDR2 SAAADI. Here the CDR3 reads CASSADSTQYF. The DNA for the CDR3 is TGCGCCAGCAGTGCAGACAGTACGCAGTATTTT.

The chain employs TRBV27 and TRBJ1-4; no firm D call. This CDR3 spans 13 amino acids. Germline values: CDR1 MNHEY, CDR2 SMNVEV (reference sequence). Trimming took 0 bases from V and 8 from J, leaving 7 bases between them. For the CDR3, the DNA is TGTGCCAGCAGTTTATCGAGGGCGGAAAAACTGTTTTTT. Translation gives CASSLSRAEKLFF.

This chain links TRBV7-9 with TRBJ2-7; D possibly corresponds to TRBD2 (6 bases). The CDR3 runs 14 residues. Trimming took off 3 bases at V and 1 base at J, with 10 bases between the two ends. Germline-derived CDR1 and CDR2 are SEHNR and FQNEAQ (reference sequence). In DNA form, the CDR3 reads TGTGCCAGCAGCTTCCCCGCGGGGTCCTACGAGCAGTACTTC. It specifies CASSFPAGSYEQYF.

The V call is TRBV13, the J call TRBJ2-2; TRBD2 aligns across 8 bases. In germline, CDR1 is PRHDT, CDR2 FYEKMQ (reference sequence). The CDR3 length is 17 residues. Germline trimming cut 0 bases from V and 4 bases from J; bases unmatched to any gene: 7. The CDR3 coding sequence is TGTGCCAGCAGCTTAGGTGTCGGGACTAGTCTCACCGGGGAGCTGTTTTTT. It codes for CASSLGVGTSLTGELFF.

Worth noting for this clone: The sample contains more than one DNA sequence encoding this CDR3. The chain has TRBV29-1 and TRBJ1-1, with D hard to call. V was trimmed by 4 bases and J by 0 bases, leaving 9 bases between them. Germline lookup yields CDR1 SQVTM and CDR2 ANQGSEA. There are 13 residues in the CDR3. The CDR3 nucleotides read TGCAGCGTTGTGCGGGGATTGAACACTGAAGCTTTCTTT. It encodes CSVVRGLNTEAFF. The full variable domain, with the rest looked up from reference TRBV29-1 and TRBJ1-1, is SAVISQKPSRDICQRGTSLTIQCQVDSQVTMMFWYRQQPGQSLTLIATANQGSEATYESGFVIDKFPISRPNLTFSTLTVSNMSPEDSSIYLCSVVRGLNTEAFFGQGTRLTVV.

The J gene is TRBJ2-5, the V gene TRBV5-1; no firm D call. The CDR3 length is 14 residues. Germline V gives CDR1 SGHRS, CDR2 YFSETQ. V dropped 1 base and J dropped 1 base, with 8 bases sitting between them. The CDR3 DNA reads as TGCGCCAGCAGCTTGTCCCTCCGCCAAGAGACCCAGTACTTC. This translates into CASSLSLRQETQYF.

The V gene is TRBV18, the J gene TRBJ2-1; D gene ambiguous. V was cut by 0 bases and J by 0 bases, with 6 bases left in between. The CDR3 extends over 15 amino acids. Germline-derived CDR1 and CDR2 are KGHSH and LQKENI. The CDR3 DNA follows: TGTGCCAGCTCACCACCGTCCCTCTCCTACAATGAGCAGTTCTTC. Protein product: CASSPPSLSYNEQFF.

CDR3 coding DNA: TGCAGCGTTGCCGCACAGGGCTCCTACGAGCAGTACTTC. Protein: CSVAAQGSYEQYF. The V call is TRBV29-1, the J call TRBJ2-7; D is possibly TRBD1 (6 bases). From germline, CDR1 is SQVTM and CDR2 ANQGSEA. The CDR3 is 13 amino acids. Trimming stripped 4 bases from V and 0 bases from J, with 10 bases between.

The chain links TRBV5-4 to TRBJ2-5; 10 nucleotides agree with TRBD2. Trimming at V came to 0 bases and at J to 11 bases, leaving 7 bases not matched to a gene. This CDR3 has 14 residues. Germline loops: CDR1 SGHNT, CDR2 YYREEE (reference sequence). The CDR3 nucleotides read TGTGCCAGCAGCTTGGAGGGACTAGCGCCCGCACAGTACTTC. Translating gives CASSLEGLAPAQYF. Looking up the rest from reference TRBV5-4 and TRBJ2-5 gives the full variable domain: ETGVTQSPTHLIKTRGQQVTLRCSSQSGHNTVSWYQQALGQGPQFIFQYYREEENGRGNFPPRFSGLQFPNYSSELNVNALELDDSALYLCASSLEGLAPAQYFGPGTRLLVL.

The V gene is TRBV10-3, the J gene TRBJ2-2; 9 nucleotides align to TRBD1. V lost 6 bases to trimming and J lost 3 bases; unmatched junction nucleotides: 8. Germline V gene lookup returns CDR1 ENHRY and CDR2 SYGVKD. The CDR3 spans 16 residues. The CDR3 DNA reads TGTGCCATCAGAAAACAGGGGGCTACTTACACCGGGGAGCTGTTTTTT. Protein product: CAIRKQGATYTGELFF.

CDR3 DNA sequence: TGTGCCAGCTCACCTCGGGGTGGGGGGCGGAATCAGCCCCAGCATTTT. It specifies CASSPRGGGRNQPQHF. V usage is TRBV18 and J usage is TRBJ1-5, with TRBD1 as a possible D gene (6 bases). The CDR3 extends over 16 amino acids. The germline V and J ends were trimmed by 3 bases and 4 bases, with 16 bases remaining between them. Germline loops: CDR1 KGHSH, CDR2 LQKENI.

V gene TRBV19 combines with J gene TRBJ1-2; a weak D match, TRBD1 (6 bases). The CDR3 length is 16 residues. The V end lost 8 bases, the J end lost 1 base, and 20 bases lay between the germline ends. CDR1 is LNHDA, CDR2 SQIVND, per germline (reference sequence). The CDR3 region is CASARARGSVNYGYTF. CDR3 in DNA: TGTGCCAGTGCCCGGGCCAGGGGTTCTGTTAACTATGGCTACACCTTC.

The V gene is TRBV5-1, the J gene TRBJ2-7, with 9 bases fitting TRBD1. Looked up from germline, CDR1 is SGHRS and CDR2 is YFSETQ. Trimming removed 4 bases from V and 5 bases from J; junction bases left unmatched: 10. The CDR3 spans 15 residues. CDR3 sequence: CASSITDRGGNEQYF. The CDR3 coding sequence is TGCGCCAGCAGCATAACGGACAGGGGTGGGAACGAGCAGTACTTC.

This clone has a single count. The chain employs TRBV18 and TRBJ2-7; 8 nucleotides line up with TRBD1. The CDR3 runs to 13 residues. Losses at the gene ends were 8 bases for V and 5 bases for J; bases not matched to a gene: 8. Germline V CDR1 and CDR2: KGHSH, LQKENI. CDR3 residues: CASTQGQVNEQYF. The CDR3 DNA is TGTGCCAGCACCCAGGGACAGGTAAACGAGCAGTACTTC. Drawing the rest from reference TRBV18 and TRBJ2-7, the complete variable domain is NAGVMQNPRHLVRRRGQEARLRCSPMKGHSHVYWYRQLPEEGLKFMVYLQKENIIDESGMPKERFSAEFPKEGPSILRIQQVVRGDSAAYFCASTQGQVNEQYFGPGTRLTVT.

This clone was observed once. V is TRBV12-5 and J is TRBJ1-1, with unresolved D. The CDR3 contains 14 residues. Trimming cost V 2 bases and J 2 bases, with 9 bases left between them. CDR1 LGHNT and CDR2 FRNRAP come from the germline V gene. This CDR3 is CASGLWQKNTEAFF. The CDR3 DNA reads TGTGCTAGTGGTTTGTGGCAGAAAAACACTGAAGCTTTCTTT.

The chain is built from TRBV28 and TRBJ2-5; D unclear. CDR1 MDHEN and CDR2 SYDVKM come from the germline V gene. The CDR3 runs 13 residues. Trimming took 2 bases from V and 3 from J, leaving 7 bases between them. DNA for the CDR3: TGTGCCAGCAGTTTAAGGACGGAAGAGACCCAGTACTTC. Encoded protein: CASSLRTEETQYF.

About this clone: The conserved final phenylalanine or tryptophan is absent from the CDR3, which likely points to a read error. The DNA is left out, because the CDR3 cannot be placed on it with certainty; the CDR3 is given as TCRdb lists it. V gene TRBV10-1 combines with J gene TRBJ2-7; TRBD1 is the table's D call and was not checked against the DNA. Germline CDR1 and CDR2: WNHNN and SYGVQD (reference sequence). The CDR3 is 18 residues long, counting both termini. The CDR3 protein is CASSEAKQGPIPPHFPDG.